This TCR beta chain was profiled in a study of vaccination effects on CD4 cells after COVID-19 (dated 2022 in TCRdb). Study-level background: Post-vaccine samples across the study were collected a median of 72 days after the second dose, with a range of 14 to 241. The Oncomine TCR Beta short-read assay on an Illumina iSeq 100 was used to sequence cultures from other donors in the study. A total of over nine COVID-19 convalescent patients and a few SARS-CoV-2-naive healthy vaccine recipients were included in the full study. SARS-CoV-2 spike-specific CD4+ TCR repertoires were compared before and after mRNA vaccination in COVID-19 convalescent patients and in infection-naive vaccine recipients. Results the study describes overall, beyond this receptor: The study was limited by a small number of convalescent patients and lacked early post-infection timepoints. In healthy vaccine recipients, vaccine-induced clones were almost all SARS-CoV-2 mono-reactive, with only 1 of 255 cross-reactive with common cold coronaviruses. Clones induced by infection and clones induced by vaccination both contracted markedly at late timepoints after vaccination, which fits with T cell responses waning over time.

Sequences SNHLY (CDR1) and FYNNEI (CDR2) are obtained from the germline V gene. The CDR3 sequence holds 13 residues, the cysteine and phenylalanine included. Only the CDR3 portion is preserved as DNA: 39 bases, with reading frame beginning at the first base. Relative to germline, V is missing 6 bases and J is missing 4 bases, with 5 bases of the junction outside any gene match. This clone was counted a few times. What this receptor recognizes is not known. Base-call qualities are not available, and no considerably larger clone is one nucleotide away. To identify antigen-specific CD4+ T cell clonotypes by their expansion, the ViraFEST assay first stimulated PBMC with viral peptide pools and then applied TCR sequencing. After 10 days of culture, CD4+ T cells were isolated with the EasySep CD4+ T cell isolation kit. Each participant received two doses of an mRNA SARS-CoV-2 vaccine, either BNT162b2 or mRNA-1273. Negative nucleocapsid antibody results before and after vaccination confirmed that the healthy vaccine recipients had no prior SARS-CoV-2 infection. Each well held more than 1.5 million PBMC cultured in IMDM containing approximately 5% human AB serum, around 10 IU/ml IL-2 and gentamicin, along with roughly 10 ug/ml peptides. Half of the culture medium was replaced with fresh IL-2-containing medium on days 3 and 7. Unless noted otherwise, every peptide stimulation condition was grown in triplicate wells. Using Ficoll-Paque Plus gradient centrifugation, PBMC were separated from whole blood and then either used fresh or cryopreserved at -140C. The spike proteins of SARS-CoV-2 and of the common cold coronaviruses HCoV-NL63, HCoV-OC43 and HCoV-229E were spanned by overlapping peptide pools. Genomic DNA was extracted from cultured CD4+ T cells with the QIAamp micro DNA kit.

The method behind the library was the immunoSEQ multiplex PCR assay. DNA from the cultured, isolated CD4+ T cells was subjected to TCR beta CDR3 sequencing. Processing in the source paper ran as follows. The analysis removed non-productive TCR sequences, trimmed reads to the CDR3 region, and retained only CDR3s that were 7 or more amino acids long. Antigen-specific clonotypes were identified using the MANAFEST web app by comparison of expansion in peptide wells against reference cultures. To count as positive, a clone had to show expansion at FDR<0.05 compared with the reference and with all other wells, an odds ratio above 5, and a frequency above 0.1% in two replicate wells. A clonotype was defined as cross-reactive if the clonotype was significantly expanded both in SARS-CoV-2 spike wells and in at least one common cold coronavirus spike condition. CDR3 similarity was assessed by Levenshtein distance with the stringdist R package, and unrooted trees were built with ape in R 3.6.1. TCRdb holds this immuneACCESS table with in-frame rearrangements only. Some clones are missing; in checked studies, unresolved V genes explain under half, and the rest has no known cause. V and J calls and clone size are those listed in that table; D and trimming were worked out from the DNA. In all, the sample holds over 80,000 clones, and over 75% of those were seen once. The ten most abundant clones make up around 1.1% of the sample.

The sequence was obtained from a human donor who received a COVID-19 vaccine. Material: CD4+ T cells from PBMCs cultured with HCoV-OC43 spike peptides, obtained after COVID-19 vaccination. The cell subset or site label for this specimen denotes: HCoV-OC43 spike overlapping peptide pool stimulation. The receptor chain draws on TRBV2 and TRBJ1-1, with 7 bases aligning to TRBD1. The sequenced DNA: TGTGCCAGCAGGGCCAGGGGGGGCACTGAAGCTTTCTTT. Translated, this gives CASRARGGTEAFF.